These T cell receptor beta chains were read from a single sample in a study of early T cells in non-severe SARS-CoV-2 infection. In TCRdb, the 5' RACE reads were re-called with MiXCR into one record per CDR3 protein. The sample contains tens of thousands of distinct CDR3 sequences, about 12% of which appear only once. Material: whole blood. All receptors come from an adult who was a healthcare worker with PCR-confirmed SARS-CoV-2 infection or an uninfected control (not recorded which). The CDR3 runs from the conserved cysteine through the conserved F or W. Fields, in order: D gene, V gene, clone size, J gene, CDR3 DNA, CDR3 protein. The D gene is left open where the match is weak. Not every row has a clone size; where given, it reads once, few, many or a size class.

>.|TRBV10-1|many|TRBJ1-1
TGCGCCAGCAGTGAGGGCAGGACGCGCCCCGACACTGAAGCTTTCTTT
CASSEGRTRPDTEAFF
>.|TRBV12-3/TRBV12-4|few|TRBJ2-5
TGTGCCAGCAGTAGGGAGACCTGGGGGACCCAGTACTTC
CASSRETWGTQYF
>TRBD1|TRBV5-1|many|TRBJ1-1
TGCGCCAGCAGCTTGTGGACAGGGGCGACTGAAGCTTTCTTT
CASSLWTGATEAFF
>.|TRBV20-1|few|TRBJ2-1
TGCAGTGCGACGGGCAGCGCCTACAATGAGCAGTTCTTC
CSATGSAYNEQFF
>.|TRBV7-8|few|TRBJ1-1
TGTGCCAGCAGCTTAGCGCCCAACAGCCACACTGAAGCTTTCTTT
CASSLAPNSHTEAFF
>TRBD1|TRBV6-2/TRBV6-3|many|TRBJ2-1
TGTGCCAGCAACCTAGGACAGGGTTGGACTGAGCAGTTCTTC
CASNLGQGWTEQFF
>.|TRBV5-1|few|TRBJ1-1
TGCGCCAGCAGCTTGGACACTGAAGCTTTCTTT
CASSLDTEAFF
>TRBD1|TRBV28|few|TRBJ1-1
TGTGCCAGCAGTCCCAAGACAGGGGGCGCTTCTAACACTGAAGCTTTCTTT
CASSPKTGGASNTEAFF
>TRBD2|TRBV7-2|many|TRBJ2-1
TGTGCCAGCAGCTTAGAACTAGCGGGGGAAAATGAGCAGTTCTTC
CASSLELAGENEQFF
>.|TRBV5-1|.|TRBJ2-1
TGCGCCAGCAGCTTGGAAGGAGTGTACAATGAGCAGTTCTTC
CASSLEGVYNEQFF
>TRBD1|TRBV12-5|.|TRBJ2-7
TGTGCTAGTGGTTTGTTATCAGGGGGCTCCTACGAGCAGTACTTC
CASGLLSGGSYEQYF
>.|TRBV29-1|.|TRBJ2-1
TGCAGCACGAAGGAGGGGGGTAACAATGAGCAGTTCTTC
CSTKEGGNNEQFF
>.|TRBV7-2|few|TRBJ2-5
TGTGCCAGCAGCTCCCGGGACACTCTACAAGAGACCCAGTACTTC
CASSSRDTLQETQYF
>.|TRBV12-3/TRBV12-4|.|TRBJ1-1
TGTGCCAGCAGCGACAATAACAGCCCTAAAGCTTTCTTT
CASSDNNSPKAFF
>.|TRBV24-1|few|TRBJ2-1
TGTGCCACCAGTGCCCCTAACGGAGCCATGGAGCCGAGCTCCTACAATGAGCAGTTCTTC
CATSAPNGAMEPSSYNEQFF
>.|TRBV20-1|many|TRBJ2-2
TGCAGTGCTAGAGATCGGAGGACCGGGGAGCTGTTTTTT
CSARDRRTGELFF
>TRBD1|TRBV7-9|few|TRBJ2-1
TGTGCCAGCAGCCCGCTAACAGGGGTTGGTGAGCAGTTCTTC
CASSPLTGVGEQFF
>TRBD2|TRBV4-1|many|TRBJ2-3
TGCGCCAGCAGCCAAGAGTATACTAGCGGGGCCACAGATACGCAGTATTTT
CASSQEYTSGATDTQYF